One sample yielded the 25 T cell receptor beta chains listed below, sequenced in a study of blood T cell repertoires in COVID-19. TCRdb keeps only in-frame clones here, not all; method: immunoSEQ multiplex PCR. The table shows approximately 51,000 clones, with about 89% occurring only once. The sample comprised peripheral blood. These receptors came from a woman older than 75 with COVID-19, enrolled during active disease.

The rearrangement uses TRBV18 and TRBJ2-1; D gene ambiguous. CDR1 is KGHSH, CDR2 LQKENI, per germline. Trimming removed 2 bases from V and 9 bases from J, with 11 bases in between. CDR3 length equals 13 residues. CDR3 DNA sequence: TGTGCCAGCTCACCATTATCCAGCGCTGAGCAGTTCTTC. It translates to CASSPLSSAEQFF.

This clone was counted once. CDR3 loop: CASLGTDSLEQFF. The CDR3 region has the DNA TGTGCCAGTCTCGGGACAGATTCCCTTGAGCAGTTCTTC. V gene TRBV19 combines with J gene TRBJ2-1, with 7 bases identical to TRBD1. J was trimmed by 9 bases and V by 8 bases; bases with no gene match: 10. Germline V lookup: CDR1 LNHDA, CDR2 SQIVND (reference sequence). The CDR3 sequence is 13 residues long.

The chain recombines TRBV6-5 with TRBJ1-5, with D hard to call. This CDR3 comprises 13 residues. V lost 8 bases and J lost 4, with 12 bases in between. Germline CDR1 and CDR2: MNHEY and SVGAGI. The CDR3 DNA is TGTGCCAGCGCGGGGTGGATGAATCAGCCCCAGCATTTT. It yields the protein CASAGWMNQPQHF.

The gene calls are TRBV2 and TRBJ1-2, with D unclear. V lost 10 bases and J lost 0, with 12 bases in between. CDR3 length equals 13 residues. Germline loops: CDR1 SNHLY, CDR2 FYNNEI. The chain's CDR3 is CATHSGANYGYTF. CDR3 DNA: TGTGCCACGCATTCAGGCGCTAACTATGGCTACACCTTC.

This rearrangement joins TRBV4-1 to TRBJ1-3; D might be TRBD1 (5 bases). This CDR3 is 17 amino acids long. Germline values: CDR1 MGHRA, CDR2 YSYEKL. Trimming stripped 1 base from V and 2 bases from J, with 15 bases between. The CDR3 sequence: CASSQALGWGPGNTIYF. DNA for the CDR3: TGCGCCAGCAGCCAAGCTCTAGGGTGGGGCCCTGGAAACACCATATATTTT.

The chain is built from TRBV18 and TRBJ1-5; TRBD1 is a possible D gene (5 bases). The germline V gene has CDR1 KGHSH and CDR2 LQKENI. The CDR3 contains 14 residues. Trimming removed 4 bases from V and 0 bases from J, with 7 bases in between. The CDR3 loop is CASSLQDSNQPQHF. The CDR3 DNA reads TGTGCCAGCTCACTACAGGATAGCAATCAGCCCCAGCATTTT.

The chain employs TRBV18 and TRBJ2-5; D is possibly TRBD1 (6 bases). Trimming took off 3 bases at V and 1 base at J, with 12 bases between the two ends. The CDR3 consists of 15 residues. Per germline, CDR1 KGHSH and CDR2 LQKENI. The CDR3 nucleotides read TGTGCCAGCTCACCCTCGACAGGTTTCCAAGAGACCCAGTACTTC. Protein: CASSPSTGFQETQYF.

V gene TRBV28 combines with J gene TRBJ1-1, with D uncertain. Germline V gene sequence: CDR1 MDHEN, CDR2 SYDVKM. Trimming removed 7 bases at V and 7 bases at J, with 16 bases between. CDR3 size: 13 residues. The CDR3 region has the DNA TGTGCCAGCAACGGCGCGGGGTACGGTGAAGCTTTCTTT. The encoded protein is CASNGAGYGEAFF.

The CDR3 spells CASSLEWNSGTDTQYF. The CDR3 DNA reads TGTGCCAGCAGCTTAGAATGGAATAGCGGCACAGATACGCAGTATTTT. The chain has TRBV11-2 and TRBJ2-3; maybe TRBD2 (5 bases). The ends were cut back, 0 bases at V and 1 base at J, with 11 bases in the middle. Germline V gene lookup returns CDR1 SGHAT and CDR2 FQNNGV. The CDR3 sequence is 16 residues long.

The chain uses TRBV3-1 (or the pseudogene TRBV3-2) and TRBJ2-5, with TRBD2 matching 8 bases. Germline V gene data show CDR1 as LGHDT and CDR2 as YNNKEL (reference sequence). This CDR3 contains 16 residues. V was pared by 1 base and J by 7 bases, with 11 bases of the junction left unmatched. This CDR3 is CASSQVSGASLGTQYF. The CDR3, as DNA: TGTGCCAGCAGCCAAGTTAGCGGGGCTTCTTTGGGGACCCAGTACTTC.

The gene calls are TRBV30 and TRBJ1-2; 7 positions match TRBD1. The CDR3 has 14 amino acids. Trimming took 8 bases from V and 4 from J; bases not matched to a gene: 13. Germline CDR1 and CDR2: GTSNPN and SVGIG (reference sequence). The CDR3 is CAGVPRGSSYGYTF. CDR3 nucleotide sequence: TGTGCCGGGGTCCCCAGGGGGTCGAGCTATGGCTACACCTTC.

V usage is TRBV28 and J usage is TRBJ1-2; D is uncertain. Germline-derived CDR1 and CDR2 are MDHEN and SYDVKM. V was clipped by 5 bases and J by 6 bases, with 10 bases between them. The CDR3 is 12 amino acids. The CDR3 DNA follows: TGTGCCAGCAGTCTGAGCACCAATGGCTACACCTTC. Translated, it gives CASSLSTNGYTF.

This clone was seen just once. The genes are TRBV3-1 (or the pseudogene TRBV3-2) and TRBJ2-1; 12 bases fit TRBD2. The J segment lost 2 bases and the V segment lost 4 bases, leaving 15 bases of the junction unmatched. Germline V lookup: CDR1 LGHDT, CDR2 YNNKEL (reference sequence). This CDR3 has 20 residues. CDR3 bases: TGTGCCAGCAGCCCCCTGACGTCGAGACTAGCGGGAGCGGCCTACAATGAGCAGTTCTTC. Protein product: CASSPLTSRLAGAAYNEQFF.

CDR3 DNA: TGTGCCAGCAGCTTACAGAGCGTTGGAGGGAATTCACCCCTCCACTTT. This translates into CASSLQSVGGNSPLHF. This rearrangement joins TRBV7-8 to TRBJ1-6, with D hard to call. V lost 2 bases to trimming and J lost 7 bases, with 15 bases between them. Germline V gives CDR1 SGHVS, CDR2 FQNEAQ. There are 16 residues in the CDR3.

V and J are TRBV20-1 and TRBJ2-1; TRBD2 matches 8 bases. This CDR3 contains 12 residues. Germline CDR1 DFQATT, CDR2 SNEGSKA (reference sequence). V gave up 3 bases and J gave up 10 bases; unmatched junction bases: 5. CDR3 sequence: CSASRGGAEQFF. The CDR3 nucleotides are TGCAGTGCTAGTCGGGGGGGAGCGGAGCAGTTCTTC.

Here the CDR3 reads CASSSQGAIGYTF. DNA of the CDR3: TGTGCCAGTAGTAGTCAGGGGGCGATTGGCTACACCTTC. The chain uses TRBV19 and TRBJ1-2, with 8 bases fitting TRBD1. CDR3 length: 13 amino acids. V dropped 4 bases and J dropped 7; count of bases not matched to a gene: 5. In germline, CDR1 is LNHDA, CDR2 SQIVND (reference sequence).

The rearrangement links TRBV7-6 to TRBJ2-1; TRBD2 is a possible D gene (6 bases). The CDR3 is 14 amino acids. Trimming removed 2 bases at V and 6 bases at J, with 11 bases between. CDR1 and CDR2 (germline): SGHVS, FNYEAQ. This CDR3 is CASSLLDGGNEQFF. CDR3 nucleotide sequence: TGTGCCAGCAGCTTACTGGACGGGGGCAATGAGCAGTTCTTC.

The rearrangement links TRBV24-1 to TRBJ2-1; 12 bases match TRBD2. The V and J ends lost 5 bases and 0 bases, in that order; junction bases with no gene match: 13. Germline V lookup: CDR1 KGHDR, CDR2 SFDVKD. This CDR3 is built from 20 residues. The CDR3 spells CATSVGLGLAGPSSYNEQFF. The CDR3 region has the DNA TGTGCCACCAGTGTCGGTTTGGGACTAGCGGGCCCTTCCTCCTACAATGAGCAGTTCTTC.

The chain has TRBV7-2 and TRBJ1-4, with no clear D. CDR1 and CDR2 from the germline V gene are SGHTA and FQGNSA. There are 16 residues in the CDR3. V was trimmed by 1 base and J by 7 bases, leaving 16 bases between them. CDR3 DNA: TGTGCCAGCAGCTTAGGGCCCTGGGGAGGAAGTGAAAAACTGTTTTTT. Translation: CASSLGPWGGSEKLFF.

This clone was seen a few times. The chain uses TRBV7-8 and TRBJ1-6; tentatively, D is TRBD1 (5 bases). The CDR3 is 14 amino acids. In germline, CDR1 is SGHVS, CDR2 FQNEAQ. V lost 3 bases and J 7 bases, leaving 10 bases between the germline ends. CDR3: CASSLARANSPLHF. The CDR3 DNA reads TGTGCCAGCAGCTTGGCCAGGGCCAATTCACCCCTCCACTTT.

This chain uses TRBV4-1 with TRBJ2-5, with TRBD2 matching 8 bases. The CDR3 runs to 15 residues. Germline CDR1 reads MGHRA; CDR2 reads YSYEKL. V dropped 3 bases and J dropped 5; count of bases not matched to a gene: 8. CDR3 coding DNA: TGCGCCAGCAGCCATCCCGGGAGGGGCCGGGAGACCCAGTACTTC. Its protein is CASSHPGRGRETQYF.

This clone was detected a few times. The rearrangement uses TRBV28 and TRBJ1-5, with unresolved D. The ends were cut back, 8 bases at V and 9 bases at J, with 17 bases in the middle. The germline gives CDR1 MDHEN, CDR2 SYDVKM. The CDR3 has 13 amino acids. CDR3 residues: CASAFETEGPQHF. CDR3 coding DNA: TGTGCCAGCGCTTTTGAGACTGAAGGGCCCCAGCATTTT.

The chain recombines TRBV24-1 with TRBJ2-7, with D possibly TRBD1 on 6 matching bases. Germline V gene data show CDR1 as KGHDR and CDR2 as SFDVKD. The length of the CDR3 is 15 residues. The germline V and J ends were trimmed by 3 bases and 4 bases, with 15 bases remaining between them. This CDR3 is CATSDPGEGKYEQYF. In nucleotides, the CDR3 is TGTGCCACCAGTGATCCAGGGGAAGGAAAGTACGAGCAGTACTTC.

V usage is TRBV12-3 or TRBV12-4 and J usage is TRBJ1-2; D is unclear. V lost 3 bases and J 3 bases, leaving 8 bases between the germline ends. The CDR3 loop spans 13 amino acids. CDR3 sequence: CASSLRNYYGYTF. Written as DNA, the CDR3 is TGTGCCAGCAGTTTGAGGAACTACTATGGCTACACCTTC.

The rearrangement links TRBV18 to TRBJ1-3, with D perhaps matching TRBD1 (6 bases). The CDR3 runs to 15 residues. Trimming stripped 1 base from V and 4 bases from J, with 11 bases between. Germline CDR1 is KGHSH and CDR2 is LQKENI. The CDR3 DNA is TGTGCCAGCTCACCACAGTCAGGGGCAGGAAACACCATATATTTT. Protein sequence: CASSPQSGAGNTIYF.